These 31 T cell receptor beta chains originate from one sample sequenced in a study of blood T cell repertoires in COVID-19. Sequencing used immunoSEQ multiplex PCR; TCRdb keeps in-frame clones, though not all of them. In the table there are some 50,000 clones, 84% of which are singletons. Sequencing used peripheral blood. These receptors were taken from a man aged 45 to 65 with acute or convalescent COVID-19.

The chain joins TRBV5-1 to TRBJ1-4; 7 bases are a match to TRBD1. The CDR3 runs 16 residues. The V and J ends lost 4 bases and 8 bases, in that order; junction bases with no gene match: 14. Looked up from germline, CDR1 is SGHRS and CDR2 is YFSETQ. The CDR3 loop is CASSRLGSAGGEKLFF. The DNA of the CDR3 is TGCGCCAGCAGCCGCCTCGGGTCGGCAGGGGGAGAAAAACTGTTTTTT.

This clone appeared a few times. The chain uses TRBV19 and TRBJ1-1, with 7 bases that match TRBD1. V trimming: 7 bases; J trimming: 6 bases; junction bases outside the gene matches: 20. CDR3 length: 17 amino acids. The germline gives CDR1 LNHDA, CDR2 SQIVND (reference sequence). As DNA, the CDR3 is TGTGCCAGTACCCTTTGGCGACAGGGCCCAGGAAGCGCTGAAGCTTTCTTT. It encodes CASTLWRQGPGSAEAFF.

The genes are TRBV2 and TRBJ1-2, with a tentative D call TRBD1 (5 bases). Looked up from germline, CDR1 is SNHLY and CDR2 is FYNNEI. V lost 7 bases to trimming and J lost 4 bases, with 13 bases between them. CDR3 length: 13 amino acids. The CDR3 sequence is CASTEGRGYGYTF. The CDR3 DNA follows: TGTGCCAGCACTGAGGGTAGGGGCTATGGCTACACCTTC.

The CDR3 here is CASSDLQGIPFGAKNIQYF. The CDR3 DNA is TGTGCCAGCAGTGATTTGCAGGGGATTCCTTTCGGAGCCAAAAACATTCAGTACTTC. The rearrangement joins TRBV6-1 to TRBJ2-4, with D perhaps TRBD1 (6 bases). CDR1 and CDR2 (germline): MNHNS, SASEGT. This CDR3 is built from 19 residues. Trimming removed 3 bases at V and 0 bases at J, with 21 bases between.

This clone was picked up a small number of times. The CDR3 loop is CASSSRQGISLNEQFF. CDR3 nucleotides: TGTGCCAGCAGCAGTAGGCAGGGTATTAGTTTGAATGAGCAGTTCTTC. The rearrangement links TRBV3-1 (or the pseudogene TRBV3-2) to TRBJ2-1, with D tentatively TRBD1 (5 bases). Trimming shortened V by 5 bases and J by 7 bases, and 21 bases separated the two germline ends. Per the germline V gene, CDR1 is LGHDT and CDR2 is YNNKEL (reference sequence). The CDR3 has 16 amino acids.

The chain is built from TRBV28 and TRBJ1-2; 7 bases are shared with TRBD1. The CDR3 runs to 18 residues. V gave up 6 bases and J gave up 3 bases; unmatched junction bases: 19. The V gene's germline CDR1 is MDHEN and CDR2 SYDVKM. DNA of the CDR3: TGTGCCAGCAGCCCTTTTCCCCGCCGGGACAGCCGTGACTATGGCTACACCTTC. It yields the protein CASSPFPRRDSRDYGYTF.

The V call is TRBV19, the J call TRBJ2-5; D uncertain. CDR1 and CDR2 from the germline V gene are LNHDA and SQIVND (reference sequence). V lost 6 bases to trimming and J lost 7 bases, with 9 bases between them. This CDR3 spans 11 amino acids. This chain's CDR3 is CASRSGGTQYF. As DNA, the CDR3 is TGTGCCAGTAGGTCAGGTGGGACCCAGTACTTC.

The chain couples TRBV7-8 to TRBJ1-2, with 10 nucleotides matching TRBD1. J was trimmed by 5 bases and V by 5 bases; bases with no gene match: 8. This CDR3 is 15 amino acids long. Germline CDR1 reads SGHVS; CDR2 reads FQNEAQ. The CDR3 coding sequence is TGTGCCAGCAGCAAGCGACAGGGGGCGTATTATGGCTACACCTTC. Its protein product is CASSKRQGAYYGYTF.

This clone appeared once. This chain joins TRBV7-2 and TRBJ2-2; D gene unclear. V dropped 5 bases and J dropped 0 bases, with 13 bases sitting between them. There are 16 residues in the CDR3. CDR1 and CDR2 (germline): SGHTA, FQGNSA. CDR3 nucleotides: TGTGCCAGCAGCCCCCGCGGAAGCGCGAACACCGGGGAGCTGTTTTTT. Its protein is CASSPRGSANTGELFF.

This clone is a singleton in its sample. The V call is TRBV4-2, the J call TRBJ1-2; 8 positions agree with TRBD1. The CDR3 spans 16 residues. The germline gives CDR1 LGHNA, CDR2 YNFKEQ. V gave up 0 bases and J gave up 8 bases; unmatched junction bases: 11. The CDR3 DNA reads TGTGCCAGCAGCCAAGATCGAGGACAGGGAGTGGAAGGCTACACCTTC. Translated, it gives CASSQDRGQGVEGYTF.

The chain carries TRBV5-1 and TRBJ2-2, with no clear D. CDR1 is SGHRS and CDR2 is YFSETQ in the germline V gene. This CDR3 has 15 residues. Trimming stripped 0 bases from V and 4 bases from J, with 10 bases between. In nucleotides, the CDR3 is TGCGCCAGCAGCTTGGTCGGGTATGGCACCGGGGAGCTGTTTTTT. Translated: CASSLVGYGTGELFF.

This clone was seen just once. The CDR3 here is CASRRGDTNEKLFF. The CDR3 nucleotides are TGTGCCAGCAGACGAGGAGATACTAATGAAAAACTGTTTTTT. This chain connects TRBV2 to TRBJ1-4; no definite D call. The germline V gene encodes CDR1 SNHLY and CDR2 FYNNEI. V shed 6 bases and J shed 2 bases, with 10 bases lying between them. This CDR3 is 14 amino acids long.

The gene calls are TRBV15 and TRBJ2-5; D is perhaps TRBD2 (5 bases). This CDR3 region has 13 residues. Trimming pared 8 bases from V and 0 bases from J, leaving 10 bases between. Germline V gene lookup returns CDR1 LNHNV and CDR2 YYDKDF (reference sequence). DNA for the CDR3: TGTGCCACCCAACGAGGGCACCAAGAGACCCAGTACTTC. The encoded protein is CATQRGHQETQYF.

V is TRBV7-6 and J is TRBJ2-2; D is possibly TRBD1 (6 bases). Trimming took off 5 bases at V and 2 bases at J, with 15 bases between the two ends. In germline, CDR1 is SGHVS, CDR2 FNYEAQ. This CDR3 contains 16 residues. The CDR3 nucleotides read TGTGCCAGCAGCAAAGAGCAGGGGTCTAACACCGGGGAGCTGTTTTTT. It codes for CASSKEQGSNTGELFF.

The gene calls are TRBV21-1 and TRBJ2-7; the table's D call of TRBD1 was not tested on the DNA. TRBV21-1 represents a pseudogene. The CDR3 totals 10 residues. The CDR3 protein is CAYISYEQYF. CDR3 bases: TGTGCCTACATTTCCTACGAGCAGTACTTC.

The chain couples TRBV27 to TRBJ2-7; tentative D call: TRBD1 (6 bases). Germline V gives CDR1 MNHEY, CDR2 SMNVEV (reference sequence). This CDR3 has 14 amino acids. V gave up 8 bases and J gave up 3 bases, with 17 bases separating them. The CDR3 is CASLKGGQSYEQYF. The CDR3 DNA is TGTGCCAGCCTTAAGGGCGGACAGAGCTACGAGCAGTACTTC.

The genes are TRBV24-1 and TRBJ2-7, with a possible D match to TRBD2 (5 bases). Germline V lookup: CDR1 KGHDR, CDR2 SFDVKD. Between the trimmed V and J ends, which lost 4 bases and 7 bases, there was a span of 19 bases. The CDR3 has 15 residues. The CDR3 spells CATSDPGSGFEEQYF. The DNA of the CDR3 is TGTGCCACCAGTGACCCGGGGTCAGGATTTGAAGAGCAGTACTTC.

The chain has TRBV4-3 and TRBJ2-1; 7 bases align to TRBD2. V shed 4 bases and J 5 bases; nucleotides not matched to a gene: 5. Per germline, CDR1 LGHNA and CDR2 YSLEER. The CDR3 runs 14 residues. CDR3 nucleotides: TGCGCCAGCAGCCCATCGGGACTAAACAATGAGCAGTTCTTC. Translation gives CASSPSGLNNEQFF.

The V call is TRBV6-6, the J call TRBJ2-5; D uncertain. The germline V and J ends were trimmed by 6 bases and 10 bases, with 18 bases remaining between them. The CDR3 has 13 residues. Germline CDR1 reads MNHNY; CDR2 reads SVGAGI (reference sequence). CDR3 residues: CASSTRMERGQYF. The CDR3 DNA is TGTGCCAGCAGCACGCGGATGGAGAGAGGCCAGTACTTC.

The chain uses TRBV3-1 (or the pseudogene TRBV3-2) and TRBJ2-7; 7 positions match TRBD2. CDR1 and CDR2 (germline): LGHDT, YNNKEL (reference sequence). CDR3 length: 14 amino acids. Germline trimming cut 7 bases from V and 2 bases from J; bases unmatched to any gene: 8. CDR3 loop: CASTDRGGTYEQYF. DNA for the CDR3: TGTGCCAGCACCGACCGCGGGGGAACCTACGAGCAGTACTTC.

The chain employs TRBV5-5 and TRBJ2-2; 10 nucleotides match TRBD2. Germline V lookup: CDR1 SGHKS, CDR2 YYEKEE (reference sequence). V lost 5 bases to trimming and J lost 6 bases; unmatched junction nucleotides: 4. The CDR3 runs 14 residues. In DNA form, the CDR3 reads TGTGCCAGCAGAGCTAGCGGGAGCCCCGGGGAGCTGTTTTTT. Translation gives CASRASGSPGELFF.

This clone was counted once. The V and J genes are TRBV28 and TRBJ1-5, with a possible D match to TRBD1 (5 bases). CDR1 and CDR2 from the germline V gene are MDHEN and SYDVKM. The CDR3 runs 14 residues. The V end was cut by 5 bases, the J end by 7 bases, with 15 bases between. The CDR3 reads CASSTTVYGQPQHF. CDR3 DNA sequence: TGTGCCAGCAGTACGACAGTATACGGCCAGCCCCAGCATTTT.

This rearrangement joins TRBV7-8 to TRBJ1-2; 8 bases are a match to TRBD1. The CDR3 is 14 residues long. Germline V gene sequence: CDR1 SGHVS, CDR2 FQNEAQ. V trimming: 1 base; J trimming: 2 bases; junction bases outside the gene matches: 0. CDR3 sequence (DNA): TGTGCCAGCAGCTTAGACAGGGGGAACTATGGCTACACCTTC. It encodes CASSLDRGNYGYTF. Drawing the rest from reference TRBV7-8 and TRBJ1-2, the complete variable domain is GAGVSQSPRYKVAKRGQDVALRCDPISGHVSLFWYQQALGQGPEFLTYFQNEAQLDKSGLPSDRFFAERPEGSVSTLKIQRTQQEDSAVYLCASSLDRGNYGYTFGSGTRLTVV.

The chain employs TRBV12-2 and TRBJ2-3; TRBD2, the table's D call, lacks a check against the DNA. TRBV12-2 is noted as a pseudogene. This CDR3 has 16 amino acids. For the CDR3, the DNA is TGTGCAAGTCGAGTAGGAGCGGGAGGTTCCTTAGATACGCAGTATTTT. Its translation is CASRVGAGGSLDTQYF.

The chain combines TRBV9 with TRBJ1-2; 10 bases fit TRBD1. The CDR3 contains 15 residues. V dropped 4 bases and J dropped 5; count of bases not matched to a gene: 8. From germline, CDR1 is SGDLS and CDR2 YYNGEE. CDR3 sequence reads: CASSSLDRGKYGYTF. In nucleotides, the CDR3 is TGTGCCAGCAGCTCACTGGACAGGGGGAAATATGGCTACACCTTC. The full variable domain, its missing parts supplied by reference TRBV9 and TRBJ1-2, is DSGVTQTPKHLITATGQRVTLRCSPRSGDLSVYWYQQSLDQGLQFLIQYYNGEERAKGNILERFSAQQFPDLHSELNLSSLELGDSALYFCASSSLDRGKYGYTFGSGTRLTVV.

The V call is TRBV5-4, the J call TRBJ2-7, with D tentatively TRBD1 (6 bases). The V and J ends lost 4 bases and 2 bases respectively, with 13 bases between them. The CDR3 has 14 residues. Germline CDR1 SGHNT, CDR2 YYREEE (reference sequence). The CDR3 DNA reads TGTGCCAGCAGCCTACAGGGTCCTACCTACGAGCAGTACTTC. It yields the protein CASSLQGPTYEQYF.

The gene calls are TRBV6-2 or TRBV6-3 and TRBJ1-5, with TRBD1 matching over 11 bases. The CDR3 runs to 19 residues. Germline V gives CDR1 MNHEY, CDR2 SVGEGT. With 2 bases clipped from V and 2 bases from J, the junction kept 11 bases outside the gene matches. The CDR3 region has the DNA TGTGCCAGCAGTTACCGCGGACAGGGGGCTGGCCTGGGCAATCAGCCCCAGCATTTT. Amino acids: CASSYRGQGAGLGNQPQHF.

V and J are TRBV14 and TRBJ1-2; D unclear. CDR1 SGHDN and CDR2 FVKESK come from the germline V gene. The CDR3 sequence is 13 residues long. The V end was cut by 0 bases, the J end by 1 base, with 3 bases between. CDR3 loop: CASSQDNNYGYTF. In DNA, the CDR3 is TGTGCCAGCAGCCAAGATAATAACTATGGCTACACCTTC.

The rearrangement uses TRBV19 and TRBJ2-2, with TRBD1 identical over 11 bases. Germline trimming cut 7 bases from V and 6 bases from J; bases unmatched to any gene: 4. The CDR3 runs 14 residues. The germline CDR1 and CDR2 sequences are LNHDA and SQIVND (reference sequence). CDR3 nucleotide sequence: TGTGCCAGTAAGGGACAGGGGGAGGCCGGGGAGCTGTTTTTT. Protein product: CASKGQGEAGELFF.

This rearrangement joins TRBV6-2 or TRBV6-3 to TRBJ1-2; D perhaps matches TRBD1 (6 bases). Between the trimmed V and J ends, which lost 5 bases and 8 bases, there was a span of 21 bases. From germline, CDR1 is MNHEY and CDR2 SVGEGT. The CDR3 spans 15 residues. CDR3 nucleotides: TGTGCCAGCAGTCCCCGGACAGTCGTTGTTAAAGGCTACACCTTC. Protein product: CASSPRTVVVKGYTF.

The chain joins TRBV28 to TRBJ1-2, with a possible D match to TRBD1 (5 bases). The V and J ends lost 6 bases and 7 bases respectively, with 12 bases between them. This CDR3 region has 12 residues. Looked up from germline, CDR1 is MDHEN and CDR2 is SYDVKM. The CDR3 DNA follows: TGTGCCAGCAGGTCAGGGTATGGTGGCTACACCTTC. It encodes CASRSGYGGYTF.